This T cell receptor (beta chain) was recovered during a study of cytomegalovirus exposure and HLA in healthy donors. Sequencing was performed with immunoSEQ multiplex PCR; in TCRdb, only in-frame clones are kept and a portion is missing. The repertoire holds approximately 230,000 clones, with about 90% as singletons. V shed 1 base, J shed 5 bases, and the junction held 2 bases outside the gene matches. Germline V gives CDR1 SGHDT, CDR2 YYEEEE. The CDR3 contains 13 residues. This chain uses TRBV5-6 with TRBJ1-2; 7 nucleotides align to TRBD1. What was sequenced was PBMCs. The receptor comes from a man aged 18 to 30 in good health and CMV-seropositive. The CDR3 region has the DNA TGTGCCAGCAGCTTGATACAGGGGTATGGCTACACCTTC. Its protein product is CASSLIQGYGYTF.